Included here is one TCR beta chain sequence, with context. The sample belongs to a study of T cell changes during pregnancy in multiple sclerosis. Sequencing used immunoSEQ multiplex PCR; TCRdb keeps in-frame clones, though not all of them. The data show about 31,000 clones, 89% seen once. CDR1 is MNHEY, CDR2 SMNVEV, per germline (reference sequence). The CDR3 totals 19 residues. V shed 0 bases and J 0 bases; nucleotides not matched to a gene: 10. The chain joins TRBV27 to TRBJ2-1; 8 nucleotides agree with TRBD2. The source of this sequence is a female donor with multiple sclerosis, enrolled in a pregnancy study. The source material was CD8+ T cells from peripheral blood mononuclear cells, sampled in the second trimester of pregnancy. CDR3 amino acids: CASSLSSGGPTSSYNEQFF. CDR3 DNA sequence: TGTGCCAGCAGTTTATCGTCGGGAGGGCCTACCAGCTCCTACAATGAGCAGTTCTTC.